These T cell receptor beta chains were read from a single sample in a study of blood T cell repertoires in COVID-19. Assay used: immunoSEQ multiplex PCR; TCRdb lists only in-frame clones, some missing. The sample records 40,000 to 55,000 clones, 90% to 95% being singletons. The sequenced material came from peripheral blood. These receptors were taken from a human donor in a cohort sampled during active COVID-19. Each CDR3 is given with its conserved first and last residue. The D gene is left open where the match is weak. Rows may omit the clone size; those that give it use once, few, many or a size class.

-,TRBV2,-,TRBJ2-2,CASNPRQEETGELFF,TGTGCCAGCAATCCAAGACAGGAAGAAACCGGGGAGCTGTTTTTT
-,TRBV7-9,-,TRBJ1-1,CASSLYRWTDMNTEAFF,TGTGCCAGCAGCCTTTACCGATGGACAGACATGAACACTGAAGCTTTCTTT
once,TRBV9,-,TRBJ2-6,CASSVGKENGANVLTF,TGTGCCAGCAGCGTAGGTAAGGAGAACGGGGCCAACGTCCTGACTTTC
-,TRBV4-1,TRBD1,TRBJ1-5,CASSQTEQGPSRHF,TGCGCCAGCAGCCAAACCGAACAGGGGCCCTCCCGGCATTTT
-,TRBV5-4,-,TRBJ1-2,CASSLGPGGGYTF,TGTGCCAGCAGCTTGGGCCCCGGGGGTGGCTACACCTTC
-,TRBV19,TRBD1,TRBJ1-1,CASKEGTGWGEAFF,TGTGCCAGTAAGGAGGGGACAGGGTGGGGTGAAGCTTTCTTT
once,TRBV29-1,-,TRBJ1-1,CSVDGMFLNTEAFF,TGCAGCGTTGATGGCATGTTTCTGAACACTGAAGCTTTCTTT
-,TRBV5-1,-,TRBJ1-2,CASSPGQSPPSF,TGCGCCAGCAGCCCTGGACAGTCCCCCCCTTCCTTC
-,TRBV5-1,-,TRBJ1-1,CASSLETGRLNTEAFF,TGCGCCAGCAGCTTGGAGACGGGTAGACTGAACACTGAAGCTTTCTTT
-,TRBV19,TRBD1,TRBJ1-1,CASLKKPMGQMNTEAFF,TGTGCCAGCCTAAAGAAACCTATGGGACAGATGAACACTGAAGCTTTCTTT
-,TRBV11-1,-,TRBJ2-3,CAAREKSTDTQYF,TGTGCGGCGAGGGAGAAGAGCACAGATACGCAGTATTTT
once,TRBV6-2/TRBV6-3,-,TRBJ1-5,CASSYNEGVYNQPQHF,TGTGCCAGCAGTTACAATGAAGGGGTCTACAATCAGCCCCAGCATTTT
-,TRBV21-1,-,TRBJ1-3,CASSKVLTQEVTIYF,TGTGCCAGCAGCAAAGTCCTGACCCAAGAGGTCACCATATATTTT
-,TRBV5-6,-,TRBJ2-7,CASSLELAPYEQYF,TGTGCCAGCAGCTTGGAACTAGCTCCCTACGAGCAGTACTTC
once,TRBV7-9,TRBD1,TRBJ2-2,CAILLPGQGADGELFF,TGTGCCATCTTGCTCCCGGGACAGGGGGCCGACGGGGAGCTGTTTTTT
-,TRBV7-8,-,TRBJ2-7,CASSPGYPGEQYF,TGTGCCAGCAGCCCTGGATACCCCGGGGAGCAGTACTTC
-,TRBV27,-,TRBJ2-7,CASSLTAGLSYEQYF,TGTGCCAGCAGCTTAACAGCGGGCCTCTCCTACGAGCAGTACTTC
-,TRBV6-5,TRBD2,TRBJ2-3,CASRSGGSTDTQYF,TGTGCCAGTAGAAGCGGGGGAAGCACAGATACGCAGTATTTT
once,TRBV13,TRBD1,TRBJ2-3,CASRYGTGGSDTQYF,TGTGCCAGCAGGTACGGGACAGGGGGCTCAGATACGCAGTATTTT
-,TRBV6-6,-,TRBJ2-2,CASSLNAGVNTGELFF,TGTGCCAGCAGTTTAAATGCGGGTGTCAACACCGGGGAGCTGTTTTTT
once,TRBV5-5,TRBD1,TRBJ1-6,CASSTDRVLYSPLHF,TGTGCCAGCAGCACCGACAGGGTTTTGTACTCACCCCTCCACTTT
-,TRBV9,-,TRBJ2-7,CASSVGSGGLTGEQYF,TGTGCCAGCAGCGTAGGTTCGGGGGGCCTCACGGGCGAGCAGTACTTC
-,TRBV12-3/TRBV12-4,TRBD1,TRBJ1-3,CASSLNRGDTIYF,TGTGCCAGCAGTTTAAACAGGGGAGACACCATATATTTT
-,TRBV11-2,-,TRBJ2-5,CASSPSAEETQYF,TGTGCCAGCAGCCCTAGTGCGGAAGAGACCCAGTACTTC
-,TRBV27,TRBD1,TRBJ1-3,CASSREQGAGNTIYF,TGTGCCAGCAGCAGAGAACAGGGGGCCGGAAACACCATATATTTT
-,TRBV14,-,TRBJ1-1,CASSARDKAWGNTEAFF,TGTGCCAGCAGCGCCCGGGACAAGGCTTGGGGGAACACTGAAGCTTTCTTT
-,TRBV2,TRBD1,TRBJ2-4,CASSERDRGVGIQYF,TGTGCCAGCAGTGAACGGGACAGGGGTGTTGGCATTCAGTACTTC
-,TRBV4-2,TRBD2,TRBJ2-7,CASSQERGGGPDEQYF,TGTGCCAGCAGCCAAGAACGCGGGGGGGGGCCGGACGAGCAGTACTTC
-,TRBV7-2,TRBD1,TRBJ2-7,CASSPRKTGGGEQYF,TGTGCCAGCAGCCCACGGAAAACAGGGGGAGGCGAGCAGTACTTC
-,TRBV7-9,-,TRBJ1-1,CASSLNTGLTEAFF,TGTGCCAGCAGCTTAAATACAGGGCTCACTGAAGCTTTCTTT
-,TRBV29-1,TRBD2,TRBJ2-3,CSASGTSGADTQYF,TGCAGCGCCTCCGGGACTAGCGGGGCAGATACGCAGTATTTT
-,TRBV7-3,-,TRBJ2-2,CASRTGDTGELFF,TGTGCCAGCAGGACAGGAGATACCGGGGAGCTGTTTTTT
-,TRBV2,-,TRBJ1-1,CASSEASPGSGTEAFF,TGTGCCAGCAGTGAAGCGTCGCCAGGGTCGGGCACTGAAGCTTTCTTT
once,TRBV5-4,TRBD1,TRBJ2-7,CASSLAGTGKYYEQYF,TGTGCCAGCAGCTTGGCCGGGACAGGGAAGTACTACGAGCAGTACTTC
few,TRBV21-1,-,TRBJ2-7,CASSKASYPGGAELYEQYF,TGTGCCAGCAGCAAAGCTTCCTACCCAGGGGGCGCAGAGCTCTACGAGCAGTACTTC
-,TRBV6-5,TRBD1,TRBJ1-1,CASSLQGVVTEAFF,TGTGCCAGCAGTCTACAGGGGGTTGTCACTGAAGCTTTCTTT
few,TRBV19,-,TRBJ1-5,CASSFFSFGNQPQHF,TGTGCCAGTAGTTTTTTCAGTTTCGGCAATCAGCCCCAGCATTTT
-,TRBV19,TRBD2,TRBJ2-1,CASSIVGAGGIYNEQFF,TGTGCCAGTAGTATAGTCGGGGCGGGAGGGATTTACAATGAGCAGTTCTTC
-,TRBV7-3,TRBD1,TRBJ2-3,CASSINPGTGADTQYF,TGTGCCAGCAGTATAAATCCCGGGACAGGGGCAGATACGCAGTATTTT
-,TRBV5-4,TRBD2,TRBJ2-3,CASSDKTSGIGDTQYF,TGTGCCAGCAGCGACAAAACTAGCGGGATCGGAGATACGCAGTATTTT
-,TRBV30,-,TRBJ1-2,CAWSGRGLYGYTF,TGTGCCTGGAGTGGTAGAGGGCTCTATGGCTACACCTTC
-,TRBV7-8,TRBD1,TRBJ1-5,CASSLLRTGGSKGDQPQHF,TGTGCCAGCAGCTTATTAAGGACAGGGGGCAGTAAAGGGGATCAGCCCCAGCATTTT
-,TRBV19,TRBD1,TRBJ2-2,CASIQGQGAHTGELFF,TGTGCCAGTATTCAAGGACAGGGGGCCCACACCGGGGAGCTGTTTTTT
-,TRBV2,-,TRBJ1-5,CASRKTGNNQPQHF,TGTGCCAGCAGGAAAACAGGTAACAATCAGCCCCAGCATTTT
-,TRBV5-4,TRBD2,TRBJ2-1,CASSLNPAGAVGKTKEFF,TGTGCCAGCAGCTTGAATCCAGCGGGAGCCGTAGGTAAAACAAAAGAGTTCTTC
-,TRBV7-2,-,TRBJ2-7,CASSLVAAYYEQYF,TGTGCCAGCAGCTTAGTAGCGGCGTACTACGAGCAGTACTTC
once,TRBV20-1,TRBD2,TRBJ2-5,CSASVPGLQNRGPQETQYF,TGCAGTGCTAGTGTTCCGGGACTACAAAACCGAGGGCCTCAAGAGACCCAGTACTTC
-,TRBV7-9,-,TRBJ1-5,CASSTDRSNQPQHF,TGTGCCAGCAGCACAGACAGAAGCAATCAGCCCCAGCATTTT
-,TRBV4-3,-,TRBJ2-7,CASSQDHQGHRPYEQYF,TGCGCCAGCAGCCAAGATCATCAGGGCCACCGGCCTTACGAGCAGTACTTC
-,TRBV6-1,TRBD1,TRBJ1-1,CASSEYRGYTEAFF,TGTGCCAGCAGTGAATACAGGGGGTACACTGAAGCTTTCTTT
-,TRBV9,TRBD1,TRBJ1-1,CASSVAGTANTEAFF,TGTGCCAGCAGCGTAGCCGGGACAGCGAACACTGAAGCTTTCTTT
-,TRBV6-2/TRBV6-3,TRBD1,TRBJ1-1,CASSYETGAEAFF,TGTGCCAGCAGTTACGAGACAGGGGCTGAAGCTTTCTTT
-,TRBV6-6,TRBD1,TRBJ1-4,CASSYHGQGLNEKLFF,TGTGCCAGCAGTTACCATGGACAGGGTCTTAATGAAAAACTGTTTTTT
-,TRBV3-1/TRBV3-2,TRBD2,TRBJ2-5,CASGPGTSEETQYF,TGTGCCAGCGGGCCCGGGACTAGCGAGGAGACCCAGTACTTC
-,TRBV30,TRBD2,TRBJ2-5,CAWSGTSGTQYF,TGTGCCTGGAGTGGGACTAGCGGGACCCAGTACTTC
-,TRBV7-9,-,TRBJ2-7,CASSLLSSHPYEQYF,TGTGCCAGCAGCTTACTGAGCTCCCACCCCTACGAGCAGTACTTC
-,TRBV29-1,-,TRBJ1-2,CSVEEDTLSEGYTF,TGCAGCGTTGAAGAGGACACATTATCGGAGGGCTACACCTTC
-,TRBV6-6,TRBD2,TRBJ2-7,CASSLGLATYEQYF,TGTGCCAGCAGTCTGGGACTAGCGACCTACGAGCAGTACTTC
-,TRBV5-1,-,TRBJ2-1,CASSSWGETYNEQFF,TGCGCCAGCAGCTCGTGGGGGGAGACGTACAATGAGCAGTTCTTC